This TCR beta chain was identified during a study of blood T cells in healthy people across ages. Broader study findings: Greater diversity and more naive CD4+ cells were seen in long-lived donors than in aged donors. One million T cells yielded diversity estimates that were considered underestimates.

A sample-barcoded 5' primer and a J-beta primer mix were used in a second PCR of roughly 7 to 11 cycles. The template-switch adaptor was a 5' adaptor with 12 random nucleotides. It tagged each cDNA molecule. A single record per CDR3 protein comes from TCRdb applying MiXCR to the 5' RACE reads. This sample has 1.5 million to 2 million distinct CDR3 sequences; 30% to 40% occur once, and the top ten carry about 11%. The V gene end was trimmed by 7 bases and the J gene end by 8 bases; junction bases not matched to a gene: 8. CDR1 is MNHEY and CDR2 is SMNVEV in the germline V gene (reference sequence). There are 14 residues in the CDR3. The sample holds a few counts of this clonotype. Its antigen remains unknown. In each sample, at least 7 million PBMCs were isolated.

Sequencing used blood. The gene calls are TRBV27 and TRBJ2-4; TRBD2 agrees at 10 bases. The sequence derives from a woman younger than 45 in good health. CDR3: CASTKSGGEDIQYF. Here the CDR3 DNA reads TGTGCCAGCACCAAAAGCGGGGGGGAAGACATTCAGTACTTC.